A single T cell receptor beta chain is shown here with its context. Antigen: not known. The CDR3 loop spans 14 amino acids. Trimming took 7 bases from V and 7 from J, leaving 16 bases between them. Germline assignment: CDR1 LGHNT and CDR2 FRNRAP. These data originate in a study of siplizumab effects on memory and regulatory T cells. Study observations and caveats: There were only a minor fraction of alloreactive clones that mapped to unstimulated subsets. No assignable naive or memory phenotype existed for roughly 75-95% of proliferating CD4+ or CD8+ clones. It seemed that naive T cells were more diverse than memory cells and were major contributors to the alloresponse.

Assays captured around 97,000 TCR templates per sample. Measured with immunoSEQ multiplex PCR; TCRdb has only the in-frame clones, and not every one. Found here are roughly 93,000 clones, roughly 94% of them singletons; the top ten hold approximately 1.5%. The specimen sequenced was non-Treg CD4+ T cells sorted from blood. The rearrangement uses TRBV12-5 and TRBJ2-2; the D gene is possibly TRBD2 (7 bases). The origin of this receptor is a human donor in good health. CDR3 in amino acids: CASALSGGLGELFF. The CDR3 coding sequence is TGTGCTAGTGCCCTATCCGGGGGGCTCGGGGAGCTGTTTTTT.